One and the same sample provided the 18 T cell receptor beta chains below, sequenced in a study of identical twins. MiXCR, run by TCRdb on the 5' RACE reads, gives a single entry per CDR3 protein. The sample has some 600,000 distinct CDR3 sequences, 7.1% seen once. Another study also made use of these data, one on yellow fever vaccine responses in identical twins.

The sequencing sample was made of PBMCs. The source of these receptors is a woman aged 18-29 years in good health.

This clonotype has more than one count but fewer than ten. CDR3 nucleotides: TGCGCCAGCAGTGAACCTGGGGAAGAGACCCAGTACTTC. Residues: CASSEPGEETQYF. The V gene is TRBV10-1, the J gene TRBJ2-5; D gene uncertain. Trimming stripped 3 bases from V and 3 bases from J, with 8 bases between. Germline V gene data show CDR1 as WNHNN and CDR2 as SYGVQD (reference sequence). This CDR3 has 13 residues.

This clonotype was recorded many times. The chain carries TRBV6-6 and TRBJ2-3, with D uncertain. V lost 6 bases to trimming and J lost 6 bases, with 10 bases between them. Germline V gives CDR1 MNHNY, CDR2 SVGAGI (reference sequence). The CDR3 is 12 residues long. CDR3 DNA: TGTGCCAGCAGGTCAACTGGGGATACGCAGTATTTT. Residues: CASRSTGDTQYF.

This clonotype was seen many times. The chain couples TRBV9 to TRBJ2-5, with 8 bases identical to TRBD2. This CDR3 contains 15 residues. The V gene's germline CDR1 is SGDLS and CDR2 YYNGEE. V gave up 4 bases and J gave up 4 bases; unmatched junction bases: 9. The CDR3 DNA reads as TGTGCCAGCAGCTCCAGTAGCGGGGTATCAGAGACCCAGTACTTC. This encodes CASSSSSGVSETQYF.

The sample holds a few counts of this clonotype. The chain has TRBV6-2 or TRBV6-3 and TRBJ1-5; D is perhaps TRBD1 (5 bases). CDR1 is MNHEY and CDR2 is SVGEGT in the germline V gene. V lost 6 bases and J 6 bases, leaving 15 bases between the germline ends. This CDR3 has 14 residues. CDR3: CASRTGGDGQPQHF. In nucleotides, the CDR3 is TGTGCCAGCAGAACGGGAGGGGACGGTCAGCCCCAGCATTTT.

This clonotype has just a few counts. CDR3 DNA sequence: TGTGCCAGCAGTTACTCTAGCGGGGGGGCCGGTACGCAGTATTTT. Translated: CASSYSSGGAGTQYF. The chain couples TRBV6-5 to TRBJ2-3, with 11 bases aligning to TRBD2. The CDR3 runs to 15 residues. The V gene end was trimmed by 0 bases and the J gene end by 8 bases; junction bases not matched to a gene: 4. From germline, CDR1 is MNHEY and CDR2 SVGAGI.

In this sample, this clonotype turned up many times. This sequence joins TRBV29-1 and TRBJ1-1; D gene ambiguous. Per germline, CDR1 SQVTM and CDR2 ANQGSEA. V lost 4 bases to trimming and J lost 0 bases, with 9 bases between them. There are 13 residues in the CDR3. CDR3 nucleotide sequence: TGCAGCGTTGCCGAGAGGATGAACACTGAAGCTTTCTTT. Translated, it gives CSVAERMNTEAFF.

This clonotype has ten or more counts. The chain uses TRBV11-2 and TRBJ1-1; D may be TRBD1 (6 bases). Between the trimmed V and J ends, which lost 4 bases and 3 bases, there was a span of 9 bases. The germline gives CDR1 SGHAT, CDR2 FQNNGV. The CDR3 has 13 residues. For the CDR3, the DNA is TGTGCCAGCAGCTCGAACAGGGACACTGAAGCTTTCTTT. Encoded protein: CASSSNRDTEAFF.

The rearrangement links TRBV18 to TRBJ2-7, with 7 bases lining up with TRBD1. With 3 bases clipped from V and 3 bases from J, the junction kept 8 bases outside the gene matches. In germline, CDR1 is KGHSH, CDR2 LQKENI. The CDR3 runs 15 residues. In nucleotides, the CDR3 is TGTGCCAGCTCACCTTTTTGGGACAGCGGCTACGAGCAGTACTTC. Its protein product is CASSPFWDSGYEQYF. Supplemented by reference TRBV18 and TRBJ2-7, the full variable domain reads NAGVMQNPRHLVRRRGQEARLRCSPMKGHSHVYWYRQLPEEGLKFMVYLQKENIIDESGMPKERFSAEFPKEGPSILRIQQVVRGDSAAYFCASSPFWDSGYEQYFGPGTRLTVT.

This clonotype was picked up many times. The rearrangement uses TRBV7-2 and TRBJ1-1; D call uncertain. V lost 1 base and J 11 bases, leaving 8 bases between the germline ends. There are 11 residues in the CDR3. The germline V gene has CDR1 SGHTA and CDR2 FQGNSA. CDR3 amino acids: CASSLVVSAFF. The DNA of the CDR3 is TGTGCCAGCAGCTTAGTAGTTTCGGCTTTCTTT.

The rearrangement links TRBV20-1 to TRBJ2-3; D might be TRBD2 (6 bases). Trimming took 3 bases from V and 0 from J, leaving 13 bases between them. The germline V gene encodes CDR1 DFQATT and CDR2 SNEGSKA (reference sequence). This CDR3 has 15 amino acids. Written as DNA, the CDR3 is TGCAGTGCTAGGGGCGCGGGGCAGAGCACAGATACGCAGTATTTT. The encoded protein is CSARGAGQSTDTQYF.

This clonotype was detected only a few times. The rearrangement uses TRBV4-1 and TRBJ1-4, with 7 nucleotides matching TRBD1. The CDR3 is made up of 16 amino acids. Germline V gene lookup returns CDR1 MGHRA and CDR2 YSYEKL. V shed 1 base, J shed 6 bases, and the junction held 8 bases outside the gene matches. The CDR3 here is CASSQGSQGWDEKLFF. The CDR3 bases are TGCGCCAGCAGCCAAGGTTCACAGGGGTGGGATGAAAAACTGTTTTTT.

In this sample, this clonotype turned up many times. The gene calls are TRBV10-3 and TRBJ2-1; D possibly corresponds to TRBD2 (6 bases). The CDR3 has 17 amino acids. CDR1 and CDR2 from the germline V gene are ENHRY and SYGVKD. The germline V and J ends were trimmed by 3 bases and 0 bases, with 15 bases remaining between them. Here the CDR3 DNA reads TGTGCCATCAGTGACTCGGGGGTTACAATCTCCTACAATGAGCAGTTCTTC. It yields the protein CAISDSGVTISYNEQFF.

The sample holds a few counts of this clonotype. The rearrangement uses TRBV29-1 and TRBJ2-1; tentative D call: TRBD1 (6 bases). Germline CDR1 and CDR2: SQVTM and ANQGSEA. Trimming removed 6 bases from V and 8 bases from J, with 14 bases in between. This CDR3 has 12 residues. The CDR3 bases are TGCAGCGTGGGGTCAGGGGTACATGAGCAGTTCTTC. As protein: CSVGSGVHEQFF.

This clonotype has a count of ten or more. This chain connects TRBV24-1 to TRBJ2-2, with D possibly TRBD1 on 6 matching bases. Trimming cost V 9 bases and J 1 base, with 11 bases left between them. The CDR3 sequence is 14 residues long. The germline V gene encodes CDR1 KGHDR and CDR2 SFDVKD. DNA for the CDR3: TGTGCCACCCGACCGGACAGGAACACCGGGGAGCTGTTTTTT. Its protein product is CATRPDRNTGELFF.

This clonotype was observed at least ten times. The rearrangement links TRBV12-3 or TRBV12-4 to TRBJ2-7; D may match TRBD1 or TRBD2 (6 bases each). The germline V and J ends were trimmed by 5 bases and 0 bases, with 11 bases remaining between them. The CDR3 has 14 residues. CDR3: CASSPQGLSYEQYF. CDR3 DNA sequence: TGTGCCAGCAGTCCACAGGGACTCTCCTACGAGCAGTACTTC.

This clonotype was found many times. The chain carries TRBV4-1 and TRBJ2-3; 7 positions match TRBD2. CDR1 and CDR2 (germline): MGHRA, YSYEKL. The CDR3 is 14 amino acids. The junction had 5 bases not matched to a gene; V was cut back by 5 bases and J by 3 bases. The CDR3: CASSEGLETDTQYF. As DNA, the CDR3 is TGCGCCAGCAGCGAAGGACTAGAGACAGATACGCAGTATTTT.

This clonotype was counted between two and nine times. The chain has TRBV9 and TRBJ2-2; the D call may be TRBD1 or TRBD2 (5 bases each). Trimming removed 0 bases from V and 2 bases from J, with 8 bases in between. The CDR3 has 15 residues. From germline, CDR1 is SGDLS and CDR2 YYNGEE. The CDR3 sequence is CASSVVGANTGELFF. DNA for the CDR3: TGTGCCAGCAGCGTAGTCGGGGCTAACACCGGGGAGCTGTTTTTT.

This clonotype was detected ten times or more. V usage is TRBV4-1 and J usage is TRBJ2-1, with a weak D call TRBD2 (5 bases). V lost 2 bases, J lost 0 bases, and 23 bases lay in between. Per germline, CDR1 MGHRA and CDR2 YSYEKL. This CDR3 is 20 amino acids long. The CDR3 spells CASSQIAIGALNSSYNEQFF. In DNA, the CDR3 is TGCGCCAGCAGCCAAATAGCGATCGGCGCTCTGAATAGCTCCTACAATGAGCAGTTCTTC.